This passage covers 26 T cell receptor beta chains from one sample sequenced in a study of beta chain features in type 1 diabetes. cDNA synthesis used the whole RNA isolate, giving expressed TCRB sequences. Libraries were prepared by immunoSEQ multiplex PCR; TCRdb keeps only in-frame clonotypes and omits some of them. The sample records about 210,000 clones, roughly 10% being singletons. Sequencing used central memory CD4+ T cells from blood. Receptor source: a man aged 18 to 29 in good health.

This clone was observed many times. The chain is built from TRBV19 and TRBJ1-2, with TRBD1 matching 7 bases. The J segment lost 5 bases and the V segment lost 5 bases, leaving 2 bases of the junction unmatched. This CDR3 contains 12 residues. Germline V lookup: CDR1 LNHDA, CDR2 SQIVND (reference sequence). The CDR3 DNA reads TGTGCCAGTAGTCCGACAGGGTATGGCTACACCTTC. This gives the protein CASSPTGYGYTF.

The chain carries TRBV5-1 and TRBJ2-5; weak D call: TRBD2 (6 bases). The CDR3 covers 14 residues. Trimming removed 3 bases from V and 1 base from J, with 10 bases in between. In germline, CDR1 is SGHRS, CDR2 YFSETQ. In DNA, the CDR3 is TGCGCCAGCAGCTCCTTGGGACTCCAAGAGACCCAGTACTTC. Protein: CASSSLGLQETQYF.

This clone was seen only a few times. The chain employs TRBV30 and TRBJ1-5; D possibly corresponds to TRBD1 (5 bases). The V and J ends lost 2 bases and 5 bases respectively, with 16 bases between them. The CDR3 totals 15 residues. Germline V gene sequence: CDR1 GTSNPN, CDR2 SVGIG (reference sequence). Written as DNA, the CDR3 is TGTGCCTGGAGTCCCCGAACAGGCGGGTATCAGCCCCAGCATTTT. Protein product: CAWSPRTGGYQPQHF.

This clone was counted between two and nine times. V and J are TRBV2 and TRBJ2-7; D possibly uses TRBD1 or TRBD2 (6 bases each). Germline CDR1 SNHLY, CDR2 FYNNEI. Deletions cut 2 bases from V and 1 base from J, with 12 bases between. The CDR3 totals 15 residues. CDR3 sequence reads: CASSEKGGRSYEQYF. CDR3 DNA: TGTGCCAGCAGTGAAAAAGGGGGGCGGTCCTACGAGCAGTACTTC.

This clone was counted only a few times. The chain has TRBV7-8 and TRBJ1-2, with a weak D call TRBD1 (5 bases). The germline V and J ends were trimmed by 1 base and 2 bases, with 11 bases remaining between them. The CDR3 has 15 residues. The germline CDR1 and CDR2 sequences are SGHVS and FQNEAQ. CDR3 sequence reads: CASSLVGTYNYGYTF. The CDR3 DNA follows: TGTGCCAGCAGCTTAGTGGGGACGTACAACTATGGCTACACCTTC.

This chain uses TRBV10-3 with TRBJ1-1; 8 positions agree with TRBD1. V dropped 6 bases and J dropped 3; count of bases not matched to a gene: 6. Germline V gene lookup returns CDR1 ENHRY and CDR2 SYGVKD. The CDR3 extends over 14 amino acids. This CDR3 reads CAISPGQDHTEAFF. Written as DNA, the CDR3 is TGTGCCATCAGCCCGGGACAGGACCACACTGAAGCTTTCTTT.

This clone was counted only a few times. The V gene is TRBV29-1, the J gene TRBJ2-7; perhaps TRBD1 as D (5 bases). From germline, CDR1 is SQVTM and CDR2 ANQGSEA. Trimming shortened V by 3 bases and J by 3 bases, and 9 bases separated the two germline ends. The CDR3 length is 12 residues. CDR3 protein: CSVEGLNYEQYF. As DNA, the CDR3 is TGCAGCGTTGAGGGGCTAAACTACGAGCAGTACTTC.

The chain carries TRBV6-5 and TRBJ1-2; 7 bases are shared with TRBD1. Germline-derived CDR1 and CDR2 are MNHEY and SVGAGI. Germline trimming cut 5 bases from V and 5 bases from J; bases unmatched to any gene: 2. The CDR3 consists of 12 residues. This chain's CDR3 is CASSRQGYGYTF. DNA of the CDR3: TGTGCCAGCAGTAGACAGGGATATGGCTACACCTTC.

The chain combines TRBV7-2 with TRBJ2-1, with TRBD2 identical over 11 bases. The CDR3 consists of 17 residues. J gave up 2 bases and V 5 bases, and 8 bases lay outside the gene matches. CDR1 and CDR2 (germline): SGHTA, FQGNSA. CDR3 DNA sequence: TGTGCCAGCAGCCCCCGCGGTAGCGGGAGGGCCTACAATGAGCAGTTCTTC. Translating it yields CASSPRGSGRAYNEQFF.

The chain employs TRBV5-4 and TRBJ2-5; possible D gene TRBD2, 5 bases. Trimming shortened V by 4 bases and J by 0 bases, and 13 bases separated the two germline ends. Germline V gene data show CDR1 as SGHNT and CDR2 as YYREEE (reference sequence). The CDR3 loop spans 15 amino acids. CDR3 coding DNA: TGTGCCAGCAGCAGAGACTACATTTACCAAGAGACCCAGTACTTC. Translation gives CASSRDYIYQETQYF.

This clone was counted between two and nine times. The J gene is TRBJ2-1, the V gene TRBV7-9; D perhaps matches TRBD1 (5 bases). Germline V gene data show CDR1 as SEHNR and CDR2 as FQNEAQ (reference sequence). The V gene lost 4 bases and the J gene lost 12 bases, with 16 bases spanning the gap. The CDR3 is 13 residues long. The CDR3 loop reads CASSSQVLSRQFF. DNA of the CDR3: TGTGCCAGCAGCTCACAGGTCCTGAGCCGGCAGTTCTTC. The full variable domain, completed using reference TRBV7-9 and TRBJ2-1, is DTGVSQNPRHKITKRGQNVTFRCDPISEHNRLYWYRQTLGQGPEFLTYFQNEAQLEKSRLLSDRFSAERPKGSFSTLEIQRTEQGDSAMYLCASSSQVLSRQFFGPGTRLTVL.

This clone showed up just a few times. This sequence joins TRBV6-5 and TRBJ2-7; perhaps TRBD1 as D (7 bases). The CDR3 runs 13 residues. Germline V lookup: CDR1 MNHEY, CDR2 SVGAGI. V dropped 10 bases and J dropped 5 bases, with 18 bases sitting between them. The CDR3 region is CATQIQGGHEQYF. CDR3 nucleotides: TGTGCCACCCAAATCCAGGGGGGTCACGAGCAGTACTTC.

CDR3 in DNA: TGTGCCAGCACCCAGGGACAGGGGGCATACAATGAGCAGTTCTTC. The encoded protein is CASTQGQGAYNEQFF. The rearrangement joins TRBV7-9 to TRBJ2-1; TRBD1 agrees at 12 bases. The V gene's germline CDR1 is SEHNR and CDR2 FQNEAQ (reference sequence). This CDR3 has 15 amino acids. With 7 bases clipped from V and 4 bases from J, the junction kept 5 bases outside the gene matches.

This clone was seen at least ten times. The chain employs TRBV11-2 and TRBJ2-2; 7 positions agree with TRBD1. Germline-derived CDR1 and CDR2 are SGHAT and FQNNGV. The CDR3 runs 16 residues. Trimming removed 5 bases from V and 1 base from J; junction bases left unmatched: 7. The CDR3 reads CASSRLDRVNTGELFF. The CDR3 coding sequence is TGTGCCAGCAGCCGTTTAGACAGGGTGAACACCGGGGAGCTGTTTTTT.

The gene calls are TRBV6-5 and TRBJ1-2; D perhaps matches TRBD1 (5 bases). The germline CDR1 and CDR2 sequences are MNHEY and SVGAGI. The CDR3 loop spans 14 amino acids. V lost 6 bases, J lost 0 bases, and 11 bases lay in between. The CDR3 coding sequence is TGTGCCAGCAGCCTGGACACCTCTAACTATGGCTACACCTTC. Translating gives CASSLDTSNYGYTF.

CDR3 in DNA: TGTGCCAGCAGATTCAACAGGGGCACTGAAGCTTTCTTT. Its protein is CASRFNRGTEAFF. The chain carries TRBV28 and TRBJ1-1, with 7 bases aligning to TRBD1. The CDR3 runs 13 residues. The V and J ends lost 6 bases and 4 bases, in that order; junction bases with no gene match: 5. Germline assignment: CDR1 MDHEN and CDR2 SYDVKM.

This chain links TRBV10-3 with TRBJ2-7, with D tentatively TRBD1 (5 bases). The germline V gene has CDR1 ENHRY and CDR2 SYGVKD. The CDR3 sequence is 13 residues long. The ends were cut back, 11 bases at V and 7 bases at J, with 21 bases in the middle. The CDR3 loop is CAALSQAAGEQYF. CDR3 nucleotides: TGTGCCGCTTTATCACAGGCGGCCGGTGAGCAGTACTTC.

The CDR3 region has the DNA TGTGCCAGCAGCTTAGCTCCCGGTCGCGGGAGGGCGGTCACAGATACGCAGTATTTT. Its protein is CASSLAPGRGRAVTDTQYF. J is TRBJ2-3 and V is TRBV7-8, with TRBD2 identical over 9 bases. After removal of 0 bases from V and 2 bases from J, the junction contained 12 bases not matched to a gene. In germline, CDR1 is SGHVS, CDR2 FQNEAQ. The CDR3 totals 19 residues. Looking up the rest from reference TRBV7-8 and TRBJ2-3 gives the full variable domain: GAGVSQSPRYKVAKRGQDVALRCDPISGHVSLFWYQQALGQGPEFLTYFQNEAQLDKSGLPSDRFFAERPEGSVSTLKIQRTQQEDSAVYLCASSLAPGRGRAVTDTQYFGPGTRLTVL.

This clone was seen a handful of times. The chain uses TRBV20-1 and TRBJ2-7; tentatively, D is TRBD1 (6 bases). The CDR3 totals 11 residues. V lost 3 bases, J lost 6 bases, and 9 bases lay in between. Germline values: CDR1 DFQATT, CDR2 SNEGSKA (reference sequence). CDR3: CSASFRGEQYF. CDR3 coding DNA: TGCAGTGCTAGTTTCAGGGGCGAGCAGTACTTC.

This clone appeared a few times. The CDR3 protein is CASSPGQGKQYF. The DNA for the CDR3 is TGTGCCAGCAGCCCGGGACAGGGGAAGCAGTACTTC. The chain has TRBV14 and TRBJ2-5; 10 bases agree with TRBD1. Germline trimming cut 4 bases from V and 11 bases from J; bases unmatched to any gene: 4. Germline CDR1 is SGHDN and CDR2 is FVKESK. The CDR3 contains 12 residues.

This clone was counted only a few times. J is TRBJ2-7 and V is TRBV10-3; a weak D match, TRBD1 (6 bases). This CDR3 comprises 15 residues. V shed 6 bases and J shed 0 bases, with 15 bases lying between them. Germline assignment: CDR1 ENHRY and CDR2 SYGVKD. CDR3 loop: CAISPDRSRSYEQYF. The CDR3, as DNA: TGTGCCATCAGCCCCGACAGGTCCCGCTCCTACGAGCAGTACTTC.

This clone has a handful of counts. The chain has TRBV11-2 and TRBJ2-6; unclear D gene. Germline V gene data show CDR1 as SGHAT and CDR2 as FQNNGV. V dropped 5 bases and J dropped 0 bases, with 5 bases sitting between them. This CDR3 spans 14 amino acids. CDR3 DNA sequence: TGTGCCAGCAGCCCCTACTCTGGGGCCAACGTCCTGACTTTC. Translated, it gives CASSPYSGANVLTF.

The rearrangement uses TRBV6-5 and TRBJ2-1, with D perhaps matching TRBD1 (6 bases). Germline assignment: CDR1 MNHEY and CDR2 SVGAGI. Trimming pared 0 bases from V and 4 bases from J, leaving 13 bases between. This CDR3 is 16 amino acids long. CDR3 bases: TGTGCCAGCAGTTACTCTAGCGTGCAGGGGTACAATGAGCAGTTCTTC. Encoded protein: CASSYSSVQGYNEQFF.

This clone was seen repeatedly, ten times or more. The genes are TRBV7-2 and TRBJ1-2; D is uncertain. Trimming took 4 bases from V and 6 from J, leaving 15 bases between them. Germline V gene sequence: CDR1 SGHTA, CDR2 FQGNSA. The CDR3 extends over 14 amino acids. The CDR3 reads CASSSAGPLNGYTF. For the CDR3, the DNA is TGTGCCAGCAGCTCTGCTGGCCCTCTAAATGGCTACACCTTC.

This clone has more than one count but fewer than ten. This chain joins TRBV2 and TRBJ2-1; D remains ambiguous. Trimming removed 3 bases at V and 1 base at J, with 7 bases between. CDR3 length: 14 residues. The germline CDR1 and CDR2 sequences are SNHLY and FYNNEI. The CDR3 DNA follows: TGTGCCAGCAGTGAGGCAGCATCCTACAATGAGCAGTTCTTC. Protein product: CASSEAASYNEQFF.

This clone was counted a few times. V usage is TRBV7-3 and J usage is TRBJ2-3; D gene ambiguous. CDR1 is SGHTA and CDR2 is FQGTGA in the germline V gene. This CDR3 has 16 amino acids. V was clipped by 1 base and J by 5 bases, with 16 bases between them. This CDR3 reads CASSLMGPPTGDTQYF. CDR3 nucleotide sequence: TGTGCCAGCAGCTTAATGGGCCCTCCCACTGGAGATACGCAGTATTTT. The whole variable domain, filled in from reference TRBV7-3 and TRBJ2-3, reads GAGVSQTPSNKVTEKGKYVELRCDPISGHTALYWYRQSLGQGPEFLIYFQGTGAADDSGLPNDRFFAVRPEGSVSTLKIQRTERGDSAVYLCASSLMGPPTGDTQYFGPGTRLTVL.